These T cell receptor beta chains were read from a single sample in a study of spatial heterogeneity in lung cancer. TCRdb reanalysed the 5' RACE reads using MiXCR and keeps one entry per CDR3 protein. The sample lists 11,000 or so distinct CDR3 sequences, less than 5% occurring once. The material was normal lung tissue next to the tumor, obtained at surgery. The receptors were gathered from a male donor with early-stage non-small cell lung cancer. CDR3s include the opening cysteine and the closing phenylalanine or tryptophan. D genes are given only for firm matches. For some rows the clone size is stated as once, few or many, or as a class when expanded; others skip it.

cdr3_nt cdr3_aa clone_size d_call j_call v_call
TGTGCCAGCAGCTTAATCAGCGCCGGGGAGCTGTTTTTT CASSLISAGELFF many NA TRBJ2-2 TRBV11-2
TGTGCCCTTCGCCTTGGAGTAAATCAGCCCCAGCATTTT CALRLGVNQPQHF many NA TRBJ1-5 TRBV2
TGTGCCAGCAGCTTTTTAACTAGCGGGCTGATAGGGACCCAGTACTTC CASSFLTSGLIGTQYF many TRBD2 TRBJ2-5 TRBV7-2
TGTGCCAGCAGCTTATCGGGACAGGGGTACAATGAGCAGTTCTTC CASSLSGQGYNEQFF medium-sized TRBD1 TRBJ2-1 TRBV7-3
TGTGCCAGCAGCTTGCTCGGACAGGCTCTAAATGAAAAACTGTTTTTT CASSLLGQALNEKLFF many TRBD1 TRBJ1-4 TRBV7-9
TGTGCCTGGGGGACAGGTCTGGAGGAGGCGCAGTATTTT CAWGTGLEEAQYF many TRBD1 TRBJ2-3 TRBV30
TGTGCCAGCAGCCTAAGTGCAGATACGCAGTATTTT CASSLSADTQYF many NA TRBJ2-3 TRBV9
TGCGCCAGCAGCCAAGATCGGCAGGGGGCGGAACAGTACTTC CASSQDRQGAEQYF many TRBD1 TRBJ2-7 TRBV4-1
TGTGCCAGCAGAGGACAGCTCAATCAGCCCCAGCATTTT CASRGQLNQPQHF many NA TRBJ1-5 TRBV6-1
TGTGCCAGCTCACCATACGCCAAAGGGGAAAAACTGTTTTTT CASSPYAKGEKLFF many NA TRBJ1-4 TRBV18
TGTGCCAGTAGTAGGAATCACAGTGAGCAGTTCTTC CASSRNHSEQFF NA NA TRBJ2-1 TRBV19
TGTGCCACCGGGACCGGAAACATTCAGTACTTC CATGTGNIQYF many NA TRBJ2-4 TRBV10-3
TGTGCCAGCAGCCGAGCGGGACTAGCGGATACGCAGTATTTT CASSRAGLADTQYF few TRBD2 TRBJ2-3 TRBV7-8
TGTGCCACGACTGCCTCAGGGATGGGGGAGCAGTACTTC CATTASGMGEQYF many NA TRBJ2-7 TRBV10-3
TGCAGTGCTAGAGTACACAAGGACTATGGCTACACCTTC CSARVHKDYGYTF many NA TRBJ1-2 TRBV20-1
TGTGCCAGCAGTTACCTATTAGCGGGAGGGAGGGCAGATACGCAGTATTTT CASSYLLAGGRADTQYF medium-sized TRBD2 TRBJ2-3 TRBV6-5
TGCAGCGTTCAGGGGAGGAATGGCTACACCTTC CSVQGRNGYTF medium-sized NA TRBJ1-2 TRBV29-1
TGTGCCAGCAGTTTCGGGGTGAATGAGCAGTTCTTC CASSFGVNEQFF many NA TRBJ2-1 TRBV28
TGTGCCAGCAGTCCTGGGGGCGGGAGCTCCTACGAGCAGTACTTC CASSPGGGSSYEQYF many NA TRBJ2-7 TRBV6-5
TGCGCCAGCAGCCTGATTGTCTCAGGGGGGAACACTGAAGCTTTCTTT CASSLIVSGGNTEAFF few TRBD1 TRBJ1-1 TRBV5-1
TGTGCCAGCAGTGAAATTTCGGGGGATCGTCAGCCCCAGCATTTT CASSEISGDRQPQHF many NA TRBJ1-5 TRBV2
TGTGCCAGCAGCTTATCAACCGGAGAAGGCGATGAGCAGTTCTTC CASSLSTGEGDEQFF medium-sized NA TRBJ2-1 TRBV11-2
TGTGCCAGCAGTCGCTGGGCTAGCGGGAGTATCCTGGGGTTCGAGCAGTACTTC CASSRWASGSILGFEQYF many TRBD2 TRBJ2-7 TRBV27
TGTGCCAGCAGCTTAGACAGGGTTGAAGCTTTCTTT CASSLDRVEAFF medium-sized NA TRBJ1-1 TRBV7-2
TGTGCCAGCAGTCCCCCGGGACAGGGGGTCACTGAAGCTTTCTTT CASSPPGQGVTEAFF many TRBD1 TRBJ1-1 TRBV6-2/TRBV6-3
TGTGCCAGCAGCCCCCGAATACTAGCGGGAGAAGGTGAGCAGTTCTTC CASSPRILAGEGEQFF NA TRBD2 TRBJ2-1 TRBV27
TGTGCCAGCAGTTTTGGGGCCTCGTTCGCGAAACTGTTTTTT CASSFGASFAKLFF many NA TRBJ1-4 TRBV12-3/TRBV12-4
TGTGCCAGCAGCTCACAGACCAGGGGGCGCGGGGAAGCTTTCTTT CASSSQTRGRGEAFF NA TRBD1 TRBJ1-1 TRBV7-2
TGTGCCAGCAGTTTTGACAGGGATAACTATGGCTACACCTTC CASSFDRDNYGYTF many TRBD1 TRBJ1-2 TRBV28
TGTGCCAGCTCACCTATATTAGCTGATACTGAAGCTTTCTTT CASSPILADTEAFF medium-sized NA TRBJ1-1 TRBV18
TGTGCCAGCAGCCGGGGGTACCAAGAGACCCAGTACTTC CASSRGYQETQYF medium-sized NA TRBJ2-5 TRBV7-2
TGCGCCAGCACCGATCAGTGGGATACGCAGTATTTT CASTDQWDTQYF many NA TRBJ2-3 TRBV10-1
TGCGCCAGCAGCCAAGATTGGGGACAGACTTTTTCCTACGAGCAGTACTTC CASSQDWGQTFSYEQYF many TRBD1 TRBJ2-7 TRBV4-1
TGCAGTGCTACGGACAGCCTACCGCTGACAACTAATGAAAAACTGTTTTTT CSATDSLPLTTNEKLFF medium-sized NA TRBJ1-4 TRBV20-1
TGTGCCAGCAGTTCCTCCGGAGCGCGATATGGGCCCCAGCATTTT CASSSSGARYGPQHF many NA TRBJ1-5 TRBV12-3/TRBV12-4
TGCAGCGTCCGGAGTGGTAGCAATCAGCCCCAGCATTTT CSVRSGSNQPQHF medium-sized NA TRBJ1-5 TRBV29-1
TGTGCCTGGAGTGTAACGGCCAGGGCCACTGAAGCTTTCTTT CAWSVTARATEAFF many NA TRBJ1-1 TRBV30
TGTGCCAGCAGCTTATCCGGGCACGCGAACACCGGGGAGCTGTTTTTT CASSLSGHANTGELFF few NA TRBJ2-2 TRBV11-3
TGTGCCAGCAGTCCCCCTCGCGGGGGGAGGACTGAAGCTTTCTTT CASSPPRGGRTEAFF many NA TRBJ1-1 TRBV12-3/TRBV12-4
TGTGCCAGCAGTGCAGGTACCGGGGAGCTGTTTTTT CASSAGTGELFF many NA TRBJ2-2 TRBV27
TGTGCCAGCAGTCGGGACAGAGACTATAATTCACCCCTCCACTTT CASSRDRDYNSPLHF many TRBD1 TRBJ1-6 TRBV12-3/TRBV12-4
TGTGCCAGCAGCCCCCGTATCTCCGGGGAGCTGTTTTTT CASSPRISGELFF many NA TRBJ2-2 TRBV28
TGTGCCACCAGTGATTCTGGACAGGTAGGGACAGATACGCAGTATTTT CATSDSGQVGTDTQYF many TRBD1 TRBJ2-3 TRBV24-1
TGTGCCAGCAGTGAAGGGGGAGGTTCAGAGACCCAGTACTTC CASSEGGGSETQYF many NA TRBJ2-5 TRBV2